The clone carrying this T cell receptor (beta chain) was recorded at least ten times. Production of TCR beta cDNA used approximately 0.45 ug total RNA together with a constant-region primer. Library construction for TCR beta comprised three nested multiplex PCR rounds performed with slightly modified ARM-PCR. Investigators reported that the first two PCR rounds, at roughly 10 cycles each, used TRBV1-TRBV30 forward primers with a C-beta reverse primer. TCRdb re-called the multiplex PCR reads through MiXCR, storing one row per CDR3 protein. The table has about 320,000 distinct CDR3 sequences, roughly two thirds seen once. CDR1 is SQVTM, CDR2 ANQGSEA, per germline. This CDR3 spans 14 amino acids. The ends were cut back, 6 bases at V and 0 bases at J, with 12 bases in the middle. This entry belongs to a study of tumor-infiltrating lymphocytes in primary liver carcinoma. The source of the blood RNA was unsorted whole blood, and germline DNA was extracted as well.

The chain links TRBV29-1 to TRBJ1-5, with D perhaps TRBD1 (5 bases). The TCR originated in a man between 40 and 49 years old with primary liver carcinoma and hepatitis B virus infection. The sequenced material came from peripheral blood. Here the CDR3 reads CSVVDTDSNQPQHF. The CDR3 nucleotides read TGCAGCGTGGTGGACACCGATAGCAATCAGCCCCAGCATTTT.